The 6 T cell receptor beta chains below all came from one sample that was sequenced in a study of shared clonotypes between healthy human individuals. The assay was immunoSEQ multiplex PCR, and TCRdb's table has in-frame clones only and misses some. This table has 2 million to 2.5 million clones, around 92% appearing once. Specimen: naive CD4+ T cells from PBMCs. Subset meaning: CD45RA+ positively selected. These receptors were collected from a man aged 18-30 years in good health. Some clones in this sample may be carry-over from other donors' samples.

The chain combines TRBV11-2 with TRBJ2-5; 7 bases are shared with TRBD2. CDR3 size: 15 residues. In germline, CDR1 is SGHAT, CDR2 FQNNGV. Trimming at V came to 6 bases and at J to 4 bases, leaving 11 bases not matched to a gene. The CDR3 region has the DNA TGTGCCAGCAGGAAGCCAGGAGGGGAGGGAGAGACCCAGTACTTC. It codes for CASRKPGGEGETQYF.

The chain combines TRBV21-1 with TRBJ2-1. TRBV21-1 is tagged as a pseudogene. The CDR3 consists of 15 residues. The CDR3, as DNA: TGTGCCAGCAGCAAAATGACGGGACGAACTGGGAGGCAGTTCTTC. It translates to CASSKMTGRTGRQFF.

The CDR3 nucleotides are TGTGCCAGCTCACCACTTCTCCCGGGAGTGGCCAATGAGCAGTTCTTC. It translates to CASSPLLPGVANEQFF. This chain uses TRBV18 with TRBJ2-1, with D possibly being TRBD2 (6 bases). The CDR3 contains 16 residues. The germline V and J ends were trimmed by 1 base and 6 bases, with 16 bases remaining between them. The germline gives CDR1 KGHSH, CDR2 LQKENI.

On this clone: The same CDR3 arises from other DNA sequences in this sample as well. The chain has TRBV7-3 and TRBJ1-1; D not resolved. The ends were cut back, 1 base at V and 2 bases at J, with 5 bases in the middle. CDR1 SGHTA and CDR2 FQGTGA come from the germline V gene. The CDR3 sequence is 13 residues long. CDR3: CASSLSVNTEAFF. CDR3 nucleotides: TGTGCCAGCAGCTTAAGCGTTAACACTGAAGCTTTCTTT.

V is TRBV7-3 and J is TRBJ2-1; 10 bases fit TRBD1. V was pared by 5 bases and J by 8 bases, with 9 bases of the junction left unmatched. This CDR3 region has 15 residues. The germline V gene encodes CDR1 SGHTA and CDR2 FQGTGA. CDR3 nucleotides: TGTGCCAGCAGCAGGGGACAGGGGCGCCAGGATGAGCAGTTCTTC. Translation gives CASSRGQGRQDEQFF.

Only one count was recorded for this clone. The V gene is TRBV7-3, the J gene TRBJ1-2; maybe TRBD1 (6 bases). V lost 5 bases, J lost 9 bases, and 19 bases lay in between. Germline CDR1 reads SGHTA; CDR2 reads FQGTGA. The CDR3 is 14 residues long. The CDR3 protein is CASSQLGAGASYTF. CDR3 sequence (DNA): TGTGCCAGCAGCCAACTAGGGGCAGGGGCTAGCTACACCTTC.